This TCR beta chain is drawn from a study of blood T cell repertoires in COVID-19. CDR3 length: 14 amino acids. Germline CDR1 MNHEY, CDR2 SVGAGI. As handled by the study authors: It was from reference gene primer amplification that nucleated cell counts were estimated. Some clones are missing from TCRdb's copy, which holds only in-frame ones; the method was immunoSEQ multiplex PCR. Clone size and the V and J calls come from that table; the DNA yielded D and trimming. There are roughly 570,000 clones in the sample; about 89% occur only once, and about 8% lies in the top ten. This clone has only one observation. The junction departs from germline at one end; a sequencing error may be responsible.

The sample taken for sequencing was peripheral blood. The chain employs TRBV6-5 and TRBJ1-6; no firm D call. This TCR was recovered from a woman between 50 and 59 years old with COVID-19, enrolled during active disease. In DNA form, the CDR3 reads TGTGCCAGCAGTTATTCGGGGTATAGTTCACCCCTCCACTTT. Translating it yields CASSYSGYSSPLHF.